Listed below are T cell receptor beta chains from one sample, sequenced in a study of blood T cell repertoires in COVID-19. Here immunoSEQ multiplex PCR was the method, and the copy in TCRdb shows in-frame clones only, minus some. This table holds tens of thousands of clones, roughly 89% found once. Sequencing input: peripheral blood. All receptors come from a man aged 55 to 70 with acute or convalescent COVID-19. Each CDR3 is given with its conserved first and last residue. D genes are given only for firm matches. Clone size is not always given. Where it is, it says once, few, many or a class for expanded clones.

size	V	D	J	CDR3	DNA
.	TRBV7-2	TRBD2	TRBJ2-4	CASSLDVPVAGQYF	TGTGCCAGCAGCTTAGATGTTCCGGTAGCGGGGCAGTACTTC
.	TRBV6-2/TRBV6-3	.	TRBJ2-5	CASSYGLGAQVRETQYF	TGTGCCAGCAGTTATGGGTTGGGGGCGCAGGTTCGGGAGACCCAGTACTTC
.	TRBV21-1	.	TRBJ2-1	CASSKDQDRECEQFF	TGTGCCAGCAGCAAAGATCAAGACAGGGAGTGCGAGCAGTTCTTC
.	TRBV30	.	TRBJ1-4	CAWTSVRGEKLFF	TGTGCCTGGACGTCAGTACGGGGTGAAAAACTGTTTTTT
.	TRBV24-1	.	TRBJ2-1	CATSDYSGLGQFF	TGTGCCACCAGTGACTACTCGGGTCTCGGGCAGTTCTTC
.	TRBV18	TRBD1	TRBJ1-1	CASSQGQQNTEAFF	TGTGCCAGCTCACAGGGACAGCAGAACACTGAAGCTTTCTTT
.	TRBV7-2	.	TRBJ1-1	CASSLSRGYGGMNTEAFF	TGTGCCAGCAGCTTATCGCGGGGGTACGGGGGAATGAACACTGAAGCTTTCTTT
.	TRBV6-6	.	TRBJ1-3	CASSYPAGSGNTIYF	TGTGCCAGCAGTTACCCGGCAGGCTCTGGAAACACCATATATTTT
.	TRBV5-6	TRBD1	TRBJ1-1	CASSLTAGQGPNTEAFF	TGTGCCAGCAGCCTGACCGCGGGACAGGGCCCCAACACTGAAGCTTTCTTT
.	TRBV19	.	TRBJ1-2	CASSIDRNYGYTF	TGTGCCAGTAGTATTGACAGGAACTATGGCTACACCTTC
.	TRBV29-1	TRBD1	TRBJ2-7	CSVRDRNSYEQYF	TGCAGCGTCCGGGACAGAAATTCGTACGAGCAGTACTTC
.	TRBV4-2	.	TRBJ1-2	CASSQGRTGGLYGYTF	TGTGCCAGCAGCCAAGGTCGGACCGGGGGATTATATGGCTACACCTTC
.	TRBV5-5	.	TRBJ2-7	CASSWGENYEQYF	TGTGCCAGCAGCTGGGGGGAAAACTACGAGCAGTACTTC
.	TRBV7-2	.	TRBJ2-1	CASSPDRHYNEQFF	TGTGCCAGCAGCCCTGACAGACACTACAATGAGCAGTTCTTC
few	TRBV19	TRBD1	TRBJ2-7	CASRKDRGTYEQYF	TGTGCCAGTAGGAAGGACAGGGGGACCTACGAGCAGTACTTC
few	TRBV7-6	.	TRBJ1-5	CASSLSVGQPQHF	TGTGCCAGCAGCTTAAGCGTAGGTCAGCCCCAGCATTTT
.	TRBV7-2	TRBD2	TRBJ2-5	CASSYRLAGGGTQYF	TGTGCCAGCAGCTACCGACTAGCGGGGGGGGGAACCCAGTACTTC
.	TRBV9	TRBD1	TRBJ1-2	CASKGQTGSYGYTF	TGTGCCAGCAAGGGTCAGACAGGGAGCTATGGCTACACCTTC
once	TRBV19	.	TRBJ1-2	CASSIGAGGYGYTF	TGTGCCAGTAGTATAGGGGCGGGAGGCTATGGCTACACCTTC
.	TRBV15	.	TRBJ1-6	CATSRVQGHSPLHF	TGTGCCACCAGCAGAGTACAGGGACATTCACCCCTCCACTTT
.	TRBV6-5	.	TRBJ1-2	CASSPRRGPNYGYTF	TGTGCCAGCAGCCCAAGACGAGGCCCCAACTATGGCTACACCTTC
.	TRBV7-2	TRBD1	TRBJ1-6	CASSSSPFRGRGNSPLHF	TGTGCCAGCAGCTCTAGCCCCTTCAGGGGGCGGGGTAATTCACCCCTCCACTTT
.	TRBV13	.	TRBJ2-2	CASSLGGRHTGELFF	TGTGCCAGCAGCTTAGGAGGGAGACACACCGGGGAGCTGTTTTTT
.	TRBV9	TRBD1	TRBJ2-3	CASSADRGPENTQYF	TGTGCCAGCAGCGCGGACAGGGGCCCCGAGAATACGCAGTATTTT
.	TRBV11-2	.	TRBJ1-3	CASSFSTGTLSSGNTIYF	TGTGCCAGCAGCTTCAGTACCGGGACACTGAGCTCTGGAAACACCATATATTTT
few	TRBV9	.	TRBJ1-1	CASSVDYSSEAFF	TGTGCCAGCAGCGTAGATTACTCTTCTGAAGCTTTCTTT
.	TRBV30	TRBD1	TRBJ1-6	CAWRTVTGSNSPLHF	TGTGCCTGGAGGACCGTGACAGGGAGTAATTCACCCCTCCACTTT
.	TRBV21-1	.	TRBJ1-1	CASSKVRTGVNTEAFF	TGTGCCAGCAGCAAAGTGAGGACGGGGGTGAACACTGAAGCTTTCTTT
.	TRBV7-9	.	TRBJ2-3	CASSLGASSTTDTQYF	TGTGCCAGCAGCTTAGGGGCTAGCAGTACCACAGATACGCAGTATTTT
.	TRBV5-8	TRBD1	TRBJ2-3	CASSLFRDRGDTQYF	TGTGCCAGCAGCTTATTCCGGGACAGGGGTGATACGCAGTATTTT
once	TRBV19	.	TRBJ1-1	CASSKQEMNTEAFF	TGTGCCAGTAGTAAACAAGAAATGAACACTGAAGCTTTCTTT
.	TRBV12-5	.	TRBJ1-1	CASGFDRGVTEAFF	TGTGCTAGTGGTTTTGATCGAGGTGTCACTGAAGCTTTCTTT
once	TRBV25-1	TRBD1	TRBJ2-6	CASSVGGLSGANVLTF	TGTGCCAGCAGTGTAGGGGGCTTATCTGGGGCCAACGTCCTGACTTTC
few	TRBV24-1	TRBD1	TRBJ2-1	CATSDGTALLGQFF	TGTGCCACCAGTGATGGGACAGCCCTCCTTGGGCAGTTCTTC
.	TRBV30	.	TRBJ1-4	CAWSVGQPNEKLFF	TGTGCCTGGAGTGTCGGACAGCCTAATGAAAAACTGTTTTTT
.	TRBV30	.	TRBJ1-5	CAWSGPDQPQHF	TGTGCCTGGAGTGGGCCAGATCAGCCCCAGCATTTT
.	TRBV24-1	.	TRBJ2-5	CATSDWTDKLTQYF	TGTGCCACCAGTGATTGGACAGACAAGCTGACCCAGTACTTC
.	TRBV10-1	.	TRBJ1-3	CASSESGSGNTIYF	TGCGCCAGCAGTGAATCGGGATCGGGAAACACCATATATTTT
once	TRBV3-1/TRBV3-2	TRBD1	TRBJ2-7	CASSRDRAPYSSYEQYF	TGTGCCAGCAGTCGGGACAGGGCTCCTTATAGCTCCTACGAGCAGTACTTC
.	TRBV7-3	.	TRBJ2-7	CASSLEAGYEQYF	TGTGCCAGCAGCTTGGAGGCTGGCTACGAGCAGTACTTC
.	TRBV10-1	TRBD1	TRBJ1-1	CASSWTGGTTEAFF	TGCGCCAGCAGCTGGACAGGGGGTACCACTGAAGCTTTCTTT
.	TRBV7-8	.	TRBJ2-3	CASRSQRGGLTDTQYF	TGTGCCAGCCGAAGTCAAAGGGGGGGCCTCACAGATACGCAGTATTTT
.	TRBV2	.	TRBJ1-2	CASSELGGNYGYTF	TGTGCCAGCAGTGAGTTGGGGGGGAACTATGGCTACACCTTC
.	TRBV28	TRBD1	TRBJ1-4	CASSLTGTGIEKLFF	TGTGCCAGCAGTCTGACCGGGACAGGGATTGAAAAACTGTTTTTT
few	TRBV7-2	.	TRBJ1-5	CASSPQTLGGNQPQHF	TGTGCCAGCAGCCCTCAAACGTTGGGCGGCAATCAGCCCCAGCATTTT
.	TRBV19	.	TRBJ1-3	CASSMDQGDTIYF	TGTGCCAGTAGTATGGATCAAGGGGACACCATATATTTT
.	TRBV4-2	.	TRBJ1-2	CASSQDPGGHGPNGYTF	TGTGCCAGCAGCCAAGATCCCGGGGGGCACGGCCCTAATGGCTACACCTTC
.	TRBV6-5	TRBD1	TRBJ1-6	CASTLGQGYNSPLHF	TGTGCCAGCACCCTAGGACAGGGGTATAATTCACCCCTCCACTTT
.	TRBV5-1	.	TRBJ1-1	CASSLEGMGTEAFF	TGCGCCAGCAGCTTGGAGGGGATGGGCACTGAAGCTTTCTTT
.	TRBV19	.	TRBJ1-4	CASSIRRGYNEKLFF	TGTGCCAGTAGTATTCGGCGGGGCTATAATGAAAAACTGTTTTTT
.	TRBV28	TRBD2	TRBJ2-3	CASSSAGGADTQYF	TGTGCCAGCAGTTCTGCGGGAGGCGCAGATACGCAGTATTTT
.	TRBV25-1	.	TRBJ1-2	CASSETLNYGYTF	TGTGCCAGCAGTGAAACTCTTAACTATGGCTACACCTTC
.	TRBV18	.	TRBJ1-1	CASSPTQGMMNTEAFF	TGTGCCAGCTCACCGACTCAGGGTATGATGAACACTGAAGCTTTCTTT